Following are 12 T cell receptor beta chains from one sample sequenced in a study of cytomegalovirus exposure and HLA in healthy donors. In the PCR, 60 Vbeta and 13 Jbeta primers were used. The method was immunoSEQ multiplex PCR; TCRdb's version includes in-frame clones alone and lacks a portion of them. Here the sample spans roughly 200,000 clones, around 80% being singletons. The source material was PBMCs. The receptors stem from a man aged 30 to 39 in good health and CMV-seronegative.

The chain combines TRBV4-1 with TRBJ1-4, with D possibly matching TRBD1 (5 bases). The CDR3 consists of 14 residues. The V gene's germline CDR1 is MGHRA and CDR2 YSYEKL. The V and J ends lost 1 base and 7 bases respectively, with 10 bases between them. CDR3 bases: TGCGCCAGCAGCCAAGCGGGGGAAGGTGAAAAACTGTTTTTT. It is translated as CASSQAGEGEKLFF.

This chain links TRBV5-4 with TRBJ2-1; TRBD2 matches at 8 bases. Germline-derived CDR1 and CDR2 are SGHNT and YYREEE (reference sequence). This CDR3 is built from 16 residues. V lost 0 bases and J lost 5; bases outside the gene matches: 7. CDR3 DNA sequence: TGTGCCAGCAGCTTGGTATCGGGAGGGCCAAACAATGAGCAGTTCTTC. Protein: CASSLVSGGPNNEQFF.

The gene calls are TRBV6-6 and TRBJ1-2; 10 nucleotides line up with TRBD1. The V gene end was trimmed by 0 bases and the J gene end by 8 bases; junction bases not matched to a gene: 6. Germline values: CDR1 MNHNY, CDR2 SVGAGI (reference sequence). The CDR3 is 15 amino acids. CDR3 residues: CASSYSTGTGDGYTF. Written as DNA, the CDR3 is TGTGCCAGCAGTTACTCGACCGGGACAGGGGACGGCTACACCTTC.

The CDR3 coding sequence is TGTGCCAGCAGCTCGGGCCTAGCGGGCTCCTACGAGCAGTACTTC. Translation gives CASSSGLAGSYEQYF. The V call is TRBV9, the J call TRBJ2-7; 8 bases fit TRBD2. CDR1 and CDR2 from the germline V gene are SGDLS and YYNGEE. V shed 4 bases, J shed 0 bases, and the junction held 6 bases outside the gene matches. The CDR3 covers 15 residues. The full variable domain, with the rest looked up from reference TRBV9 and TRBJ2-7, is DSGVTQTPKHLITATGQRVTLRCSPRSGDLSVYWYQQSLDQGLQFLIQYYNGEERAKGNILERFSAQQFPDLHSELNLSSLELGDSALYFCASSSGLAGSYEQYFGPGTRLTVT.

This clone is a singleton in its sample. V usage is TRBV4-1 and J usage is TRBJ2-4; no clear D gene. Trimming removed 1 base at V and 5 bases at J, with 6 bases between. CDR3 size: 13 residues. Germline V gene data show CDR1 as MGHRA and CDR2 as YSYEKL. The CDR3 DNA sequence: TGCGCCAGCAGCCAAGGCCAGGAAAACATTCAGTACTTC. This codes for CASSQGQENIQYF.

The chain combines TRBV6-5 with TRBJ2-7, with 8 bases fitting TRBD2. CDR1 and CDR2 from the germline V gene are MNHEY and SVGAGI. The V gene end was trimmed by 8 bases and the J gene end by 4 bases; junction bases not matched to a gene: 7. The CDR3 runs to 13 residues. The CDR3 reads CASAPGLGYEQYF. The CDR3 coding sequence is TGTGCCAGCGCTCCGGGACTAGGGTACGAGCAGTACTTC.

V gene TRBV19 combines with J gene TRBJ1-1, with D possibly matching TRBD1 (6 bases). CDR3 length: 12 residues. Trimming removed 8 bases at V and 1 base at J, with 8 bases between. Germline lookup yields CDR1 LNHDA and CDR2 SQIVND (reference sequence). CDR3 nucleotides: TGTGCCAGTGGGACACGGAACACTGAAGCTTTCTTT. Its protein product is CASGTRNTEAFF.

The chain links TRBV11-2 to TRBJ2-7; TRBD2 aligns across 9 bases. CDR3 length: 19 residues. V shed 0 bases and J 0 bases; nucleotides not matched to a gene: 12. Germline V gives CDR1 SGHAT, CDR2 FQNNGV. The CDR3 loop is CASSLDGLAGESGSYEQYF. CDR3 DNA sequence: TGTGCCAGCAGCTTAGATGGGTTAGCGGGAGAATCGGGCTCCTACGAGCAGTACTTC. The full variable domain, in which reference TRBV11-2 and TRBJ2-7 provide the parts outside the CDR3, is EAGVAQSPRYKIIEKRQSVAFWCNPISGHATLYWYQQILGQGPKLLIQFQNNGVVDDSQLPKDRFSAERLKGVDSTLKIQPAKLEDSAVYLCASSLDGLAGESGSYEQYFGPGTRLTVT.

The gene calls are TRBV27 and TRBJ2-1, with a tentative D call TRBD1 (6 bases). V shed 3 bases and J shed 0 bases, with 9 bases lying between them. The CDR3 runs 15 residues. Looked up from germline, CDR1 is MNHEY and CDR2 is SMNVEV (reference sequence). DNA of the CDR3: TGTGCCAGCAGTTTCCCGGGACACTCCTACAATGAGCAGTTCTTC. It yields the protein CASSFPGHSYNEQFF.

The chain employs TRBV10-2 and TRBJ2-4, with D maybe TRBD2 (5 bases). Germline V gene lookup returns CDR1 WSHSY and CDR2 SAAADI. V lost 0 bases and J lost 6, with 6 bases in between. The CDR3 extends over 13 amino acids. The CDR3 DNA follows: TGCGCCAGCAGTGAGTCGGCGGGAAACATTCAGTACTTC. This encodes CASSESAGNIQYF.

This clone has just a few counts. CDR3 DNA sequence: TGTGCCAGCAGTGAGGTAGCGGGGGGACGGAACACCGGGGAGCTGTTTTTT. It is translated as CASSEVAGGRNTGELFF. The chain uses TRBV25-1 and TRBJ2-2, with 10 bases fitting TRBD2. This CDR3 has 17 residues. Germline CDR1 and CDR2: MGHDK and SYGVNS. V was pared by 3 bases and J by 1 base, with 5 bases of the junction left unmatched.

The V gene is TRBV6-5, the J gene TRBJ1-2, with D uncertain. This CDR3 comprises 14 residues. Germline values: CDR1 MNHEY, CDR2 SVGAGI. V lost 4 bases and J 4 bases, leaving 13 bases between the germline ends. The CDR3 reads CASSLTSSSYGYTF. CDR3 DNA sequence: TGTGCCAGCAGTTTAACGTCAAGCTCCTATGGCTACACCTTC.